This passage covers 19 T cell receptor beta chains from one sample sequenced in a study of tissue T cells after allogeneic stem cell transplantation. Here immunoSEQ multiplex PCR was the method, and the copy in TCRdb shows in-frame clones only, minus some. This table holds about 7,900 clones, over 45% found once. Time point of the sample: mouse harvest day 7 after allogeneic transplant. The graft held 10^6 splenic CD5+ T cells and 10^7 T-cell-depleted bone marrow cells. The sample comprised gut tissue. Receptors were obtained from a female BALB/c mouse given C57BL/6 T cells with graft-versus-host disease after an allogeneic hematopoietic cell transplant.

Remarks on this clone: Gene names denote mouse genes. The read comes to an end 1 residue before the CDR3 does, leaving the germline J gene to fill in the end. The genes are TRBV26 and TRBJ1-3; D is possibly TRBD1 (6 bases). Trimming removed 3 bases from V and 0 bases from J, with 6 bases in between. The CDR3 spans 14 residues. Germline assignment: CDR1 KGHPV and CDR2 FQNQEV (reference sequence). The CDR3 sequence: CASSLQGSGNTLYF. The sequenced part of the CDR3 DNA is TGTGCCAGCAGTCTACAGGGTTCTGGAAATACGCTCTAT.

This clone was seen a few times. Gene names denote mouse genes. With the read ending 1 residue before the CDR3 end, the germline J gene is used to fill in that end. V and J are TRBV20 and TRBJ2-7; D uncertain. The CDR3 sequence is 14 residues long. In germline, CDR1 is GFQATS, CDR2 STVNSAI. V lost 0 bases to trimming and J lost 0 bases, with 9 bases between them. The CDR3 sequence is CGARDLTDSYEQYF. CDR3 DNA, as far as it was read: TGTGGTGCTAGGGATTTAACTGACTCCTATGAACAGTAC.

Comment on this clone: Genes and germline are mouse. The CDR3 end lies 1 residue beyond the end of the read and is filled in from the germline J gene. The chain uses TRBV23 and TRBJ2-7; TRBD2, the table's D call, was not compared with the DNA. From germline, CDR1 is KGHTA and CDR2 FQNQQP. There are 14 residues in the CDR3. The CDR3 bases that were read are TGCTCCAGCAGTCAATCGTCTGGGGACTATGAACAGTAC. Protein: CSSSQSSGDYEQY. The whole CDR3 sequence is CSSSQSSGDYEQYF.

Turning to this clone: Genes and germline come from the mouse. Read data end 1 residue before the CDR3 end; the end is taken from the germline J gene. The rearrangement uses TRBV26 and TRBJ2-5; the match to TRBD1 covers 12 bases. J was trimmed by 7 bases and V by 4 bases; bases with no gene match: 6. The germline gives CDR1 KGHPV, CDR2 FQNQEV (reference sequence). This CDR3 is built from 15 residues. The CDR3 sequence is CASSPGTGGANTQYF. CDR3 DNA (partial): TGTGCCAGCAGTCCCGGGACAGGGGGCGCGAACACCCAGTAC.

Relative to its sample, this clone is medium-sized. Gene names and germline match the mouse. The read finishes 1 residue shy of the CDR3 end, and the germline J gene is used to complete it. The chain couples TRBV29 to TRBJ2-7, with D perhaps TRBD1 (6 bases). Trimming took 6 bases from V and 5 from J, leaving 8 bases between them. Germline-derived CDR1 and CDR2 are MSHET and SYDVDS. This CDR3 is 11 amino acids long. The CDR3 sequence: CASSPGDEQYF. The CDR3 bases that were read are TGTGCTAGCAGCCCAGGGGATGAACAGTAC.

As to this clone: The gene symbols are mouse symbols. Read coverage stops 1 residue before the CDR3 terminus; the germline J gene supplies the remainder. The chain recombines TRBV13-2 with TRBJ2-3; D might be TRBD1 or TRBD2, each matching 5 bases. The germline V and J ends were trimmed by 2 bases and 2 bases, with 9 bases remaining between them. The CDR3 consists of 14 residues. The germline gives CDR1 NNHNN, CDR2 SYGAGS (reference sequence). The CDR3 bases that were read are TGTGCCAGCGGTGAGGGGCGGAATGCAGAAACGCTGTAT. Residues: CASGEGRNAETLY. The full CDR3 is CASGEGRNAETLYF.

With respect to this clone: The genes and germline here are from mouse. The read ends 1 residue shy of where the CDR3 ends; the end is completed using the germline J gene. The rearrangement links TRBV22 to TRBJ2-7; the DNA was not compared with TRBD1, the D call given in the table. TRBV22 is labeled a pseudogene. The CDR3 is 12 residues long. CDR3 region: CASSRDTYEQYF. Incomplete CDR3 DNA: TGTGCCAGCAGCAGGGACACCTATGAACAGTAC.

A note on this clone: Mouse names are used for the genes. The CDR3 end is not reached by the read, which stops 1 residue before it; the germline J gene fills it in. The chain employs TRBV15 and TRBJ2-5; D not certain. The V gene lost 4 bases and the J gene lost 0 bases, with 5 bases spanning the gap. CDR1 SGHND and CDR2 FRSKSL come from the germline V gene. The CDR3 extends over 13 amino acids. The part of the CDR3 DNA that was read is TGTGCCAGCAGTTCCAATAACCAAGACACCCAGTAC. Its protein product is CASSSNNQDTQY. The CDR3 in its entirety is CASSSNNQDTQYF.

About this clone itself: The gene names here belong to mouse. With the read ending 1 residue before the CDR3 end, the germline J gene is used to fill in that end. The chain carries TRBV3 and TRBJ2-3, with 7 bases identical to TRBD2. Unmatched junction bases numbered 5, after V lost 5 bases and J lost 0 bases. This CDR3 is built from 15 residues. Germline CDR1 is SNHLY and CDR2 is FYNGKV (reference sequence). CDR3 DNA (partial): TGTGCCAGCAGCAGAACTGGGGCCAGTGCAGAAACGCTGTAT. It codes for CASSRTGASAETLY. The whole CDR3 protein is CASSRTGASAETLYF. The entire variable domain, with the rest obtained from reference TRBV3 and TRBJ2-3, is as follows: GPKVLQIPSHQIIDMGQMVTLNCDPVSNHLYFYWYKQILGQQMEFLVNFYNGKVMEKSKLFKDQFSVERPDGSYFTLKIQPTALEDSAVYFCASSRTGASAETLYFGSGTRLTVL.

This clone was seen a handful of times. These gene names are mouse names. The DNA ends 1 residue before the CDR3 does, and the rest of the CDR3 is filled in from the germline J gene. The chain couples TRBV26 to TRBJ2-1; TRBD2 matches at 12 bases. CDR3 size: 16 residues. Germline V gene sequence: CDR1 KGHPV, CDR2 FQNQEV (reference sequence). V lost 4 bases and J lost 0; bases outside the gene matches: 1. The chain's CDR3 is CASSRTGGVNYAEQFF. CDR3 DNA (partial): TGTGCCAGCAGTCGGACTGGGGGGGTTAACTATGCTGAGCAGTTC.

Worth noting for this clone: Gene names refer to mouse genes. The read terminates 1 residue before the CDR3 end, so the remaining end is supplied by the germline J gene. The V call is TRBV14, the J call TRBJ2-5; no clear D. The V and J ends lost 4 bases and 0 bases respectively, with 6 bases between them. The CDR3 sequence is 13 residues long. CDR1 and CDR2 (germline): SGHDT, FRDEAV. Incomplete CDR3 DNA: TGTGCCAGCAGTCCGACAAACCAAGACACCCAGTAC. Translation: CASSPTNQDTQY. The whole CDR3 sequence reads CASSPTNQDTQYF.

This clone has a handful of counts. Gene names denote mouse genes. The read finishes 1 residue shy of the CDR3 end, and the germline J gene is used to complete it. The chain couples TRBV19 to TRBJ1-6, with no clear D. TRBJ1-6 is classed as an ORF, of uncertain function. V lost 5 bases to trimming and J lost 7 bases, with 7 bases between them. Germline V gene lookup returns CDR1 FNHDT and CDR2 SITEND (reference sequence). The CDR3 is 12 amino acids. CDR3 DNA, as far as it was read: TGTGCCAGCAGGAACAACAATTCGCCCCTCTAC. It yields the protein CASRNNNSPLY. From start to end, the CDR3 is CASRNNNSPLYF.

In regard to this clone: All gene names here are mouse names. The read terminates 1 residue ahead of where the CDR3 ends, so the germline J gene completes it. The genes are TRBV16 and TRBJ2-5; a possible D gene is TRBD1 (7 bases). This CDR3 has 13 residues. The germline V gene encodes CDR1 SGHSA and CDR2 FRNQAP. V lost 5 bases and J lost 4, with 10 bases in between. The CDR3: CASSARGEDTQYF. The sequenced CDR3 bases are TGTGCAAGCAGCGCCAGGGGGGAAGACACCCAGTAC.

This clone was seen a handful of times. Here the gene names and germline are mouse. The sequenced fragment ends 1 residue before the CDR3 boundary, so the rest is inferred from the germline J gene. The rearrangement joins TRBV3 to TRBJ2-7; TRBD2 agrees at 14 bases. V shed 4 bases, J shed 7 bases, and the junction held 3 bases outside the gene matches. The CDR3 runs to 14 residues. CDR1 is SNHLY, CDR2 FYNGKV, per germline (reference sequence). The CDR3 DNA, read in part, is TGTGCCAGCAGCTCGGGACTGGGGGGGCTGGAACAGTAC. This codes for CASSSGLGGLEQY. The full CDR3 protein reads CASSSGLGGLEQYF.

Note on this clone: The gene names given are mouse names. This CDR3 is CASSHRDLGYEQYF. CDR3 bases read: TGTGCCAGCAGTCACCGGGACTTGGGATATGAACAGTAC. The genes are TRBV13-1 and TRBJ2-7; possible D gene TRBD2, 6 bases. The read stops 1 residue short of the end of the CDR3; the missing end is completed from the germline J gene. V lost 4 bases and J 4 bases, leaving 15 bases between the germline ends. Germline lookup yields CDR1 NSHNY and CDR2 SYGAGN. The CDR3 is 14 residues long.

Concerning this clone itself: Mouse names are used for the genes. The DNA ends 1 residue before the CDR3 does, and the rest of the CDR3 is filled in from the germline J gene. The J gene is TRBJ2-5, the V gene TRBV23; TRBD1 is the table's D call, not checked against the DNA. Germline V CDR1 and CDR2: KGHTA, FQNQQP. This CDR3 comprises 13 residues. The CDR3 protein is CSSSRDRQDTQYF. The CDR3 bases that were read are TGCTCCAGCAGTCGGGACAGACAAGACACCCAGTAC.

Details on this clone: The genes are named according to mouse. The read halts 1 residue ahead of the CDR3 end, with the missing end drawn from the germline J gene. The chain carries TRBV23 and TRBJ1-4; the table calls TRBD1, which could not be checked here. This CDR3 has 14 residues. The V gene's germline CDR1 is KGHTA and CDR2 FQNQQP. Incomplete CDR3 DNA: TGCTCCAGCAGCCCAGGGGGCTCCAACGAAAGATTATTT. Its translation: CSSSPGGSNERLF. The entire CDR3 is CSSSPGGSNERLFF. Full variable domain (missing parts from reference TRBV23 and TRBJ1-4): DAAVTQKPRYLIKMKGQEAEMKCIPEKGHTAVFWYQQKQSKELKFLIYFQNQQPLDQIDMVKERFSAVCPSSSLCSLGIRTCEAEDSALYLCSSSPGGSNERLFFGHGTKLSVL.

By share, this clone ranks as medium-sized. Each gene name is a mouse one. Read sequence stops 1 residue before the CDR3 end, and the germline J gene provides the missing end. The chain recombines TRBV19 with TRBJ2-7, with D possibly TRBD1 on 5 matching bases. Trimming removed 1 base from V and 6 bases from J, with 5 bases in between. CDR3 size: 11 residues. The germline V gene has CDR1 FNHDT and CDR2 SITEND (reference sequence). The sequenced part of the CDR3 DNA is TGTGCCAGCAGTATACAGGGTGAACAGTAC. Its protein is CASSIQGEQY. The CDR3 in full is CASSIQGEQYF.

This clone was observed a few times. Here the gene names and germline are mouse. The CDR3 extends 1 residue past the end of the read, so its final part is completed from the germline J gene. This chain uses TRBV26 with TRBJ2-5; 7 bases are shared with TRBD2. The CDR3 has 13 amino acids. Germline CDR1 and CDR2: KGHPV and FQNQEV (reference sequence). J was trimmed by 2 bases and V by 5 bases; bases with no gene match: 1. The CDR3 region is CASSGGGQDTQYF. Partial CDR3 DNA: TGTGCCAGCAGTGGGGGGGGCCAAGACACCCAGTAC.